The next 13 T cell receptor beta chains were all read from a single sample in a study of graft-versus-host responses after intestinal transplantation. Method: immunoSEQ multiplex PCR; TCRdb's copy keeps in-frame clones and lacks some. Here the sample spans roughly 96,000 clones, roughly 90% being singletons. No antigens are known for them. The sequencing used unstimulated CD8+ T cells sorted from spleen or lymph node cells, collected before intestinal transplant. Every receptor here comes from a human donor who received an intestinal transplant.

The chain employs TRBV7-8 and TRBJ2-2; 10 bases match TRBD2. This CDR3 comprises 16 residues. The V gene end was trimmed by 3 bases and the J gene end by 8 bases; junction bases not matched to a gene: 9. Per the germline V gene, CDR1 is SGHVS and CDR2 is FQNEAQ. The CDR3 region is CASSFAWTSGSGELFF. The CDR3 DNA reads TGTGCCAGCAGCTTTGCCTGGACTAGCGGTTCGGGGGAGCTGTTTTTT.

J is TRBJ1-6 and V is TRBV27; TRBD1 aligns across 7 bases. With V trimmed by 4 bases and J by 5 bases, 8 bases remained unmatched. The CDR3 is 16 amino acids. Looked up from germline, CDR1 is MNHEY and CDR2 is SMNVEV (reference sequence). CDR3 sequence (DNA): TGTGCCAGCAGTTCCCTCGGACAGGCACATAATTCACCCCTCCACTTT. Protein sequence: CASSSLGQAHNSPLHF.

The rearrangement joins TRBV21-1 to TRBJ1-2; the DNA was not used to check the table's D call, TRBD1. TRBV21-1 is designated a pseudogene. This CDR3 is 17 amino acids long. In DNA form, the CDR3 reads TGTGCCAGCAGCAGGGGAGACAGGGCGAGAAAAAGCTATGGCTACACCTTC. Translated: CASSRGDRARKSYGYTF.

The chain has TRBV7-6 and TRBJ2-3, with 14 bases that match TRBD2. Germline CDR1 and CDR2: SGHVS and FNYEAQ. V gave up 5 bases and J gave up 3 bases; unmatched junction bases: 4. The CDR3 loop spans 16 amino acids. Written as DNA, the CDR3 is TGTGCCAGCAGCCTAGGGACTAGCGGGAGAACAGATACGCAGTATTTT. Translation: CASSLGTSGRTDTQYF.

J is TRBJ1-2 and V is TRBV9; 7 bases align to TRBD1. Germline CDR1 and CDR2: SGDLS and YYNGEE. J gave up 8 bases and V 0 bases, and 16 bases lay outside the gene matches. The CDR3 sequence is 17 residues long. The DNA for the CDR3 is TGTGCCAGCAGCGTAGCGGGACAGTTAGATCCCCCGAGGGGCTACACCTTC. Its protein is CASSVAGQLDPPRGYTF.

V is TRBV5-6 and J is TRBJ2-3, with 7 bases that match TRBD2. The CDR3 totals 15 residues. J gave up 2 bases and V 4 bases, and 7 bases lay outside the gene matches. Per germline, CDR1 SGHDT and CDR2 YYEEEE. CDR3 loop: CASSIWDYSTDTQYF. Written as DNA, the CDR3 is TGTGCCAGCAGCATATGGGACTACTCCACAGATACGCAGTATTTT. Filled out from reference TRBV5-6 and TRBJ2-3, the complete variable domain reads DAGVTQSPTHLIKTRGQQVTLRCSPKSGHDTVSWYQQALGQGPQFIFQYYEEEERQRGNFPDRFSGHQFPNYSSELNVNALLLGDSALYLCASSIWDYSTDTQYFGPGTRLTVL.

V usage is TRBV5-1 and J usage is TRBJ2-1; D unclear. Germline CDR1 and CDR2: SGHRS and YFSETQ. V was trimmed by 2 bases and J by 4 bases, leaving 7 bases between them. The CDR3 has 13 residues. The CDR3, as DNA: TGCGCCAGCAGCTTTGAGAATTACAATGAGCAGTTCTTC. Encoded protein: CASSFENYNEQFF. The full variable domain, with the rest looked up from reference TRBV5-1 and TRBJ2-1, is KAGVTQTPRYLIKTRGQQVTLSCSPISGHRSVSWYQQTPGQGLQFLFEYFSETQRNKGNFPGRFSGRQFSNSRSEMNVSTLELGDSALYLCASSFENYNEQFFGPGTRLTVL.

This chain joins TRBV12-5 and TRBJ1-2; 8 bases agree with TRBD1. Germline values: CDR1 LGHNT, CDR2 FRNRAP. Losses at the gene ends were 0 bases for V and 9 bases for J; bases not matched to a gene: 3. This CDR3 has 13 residues. This CDR3 is CASGLVGQGRYTF. As DNA, the CDR3 is TGTGCTAGTGGTTTGGTAGGACAGGGCCGCTACACCTTC.

This chain links TRBV9 with TRBJ2-3; D possibly corresponds to TRBD1 (6 bases). The CDR3 totals 17 residues. The V end was cut by 4 bases, the J end by 0 bases, with 18 bases between. CDR1 is SGDLS and CDR2 is YYNGEE in the germline V gene. The CDR3 bases are TGTGCCAGCAGCAGATTAGACAGGTTCTCTAGCACAGATACGCAGTATTTT. It encodes CASSRLDRFSSTDTQYF. The full variable domain, with the rest looked up from reference TRBV9 and TRBJ2-3, is DSGVTQTPKHLITATGQRVTLRCSPRSGDLSVYWYQQSLDQGLQFLIQYYNGEERAKGNILERFSAQQFPDLHSELNLSSLELGDSALYFCASSRLDRFSSTDTQYFGPGTRLTVL.

V and J are TRBV11-1 and TRBJ2-7; 15 bases are shared with TRBD2. V shed 4 bases and J 7 bases; nucleotides not matched to a gene: 11. Germline CDR1 reads SGHAT; CDR2 reads FQDESV (reference sequence). CDR3 length: 17 amino acids. CDR3 in DNA: TGTGCCAGCAGCTCCGACGGACTAGCGGGAGGGCCCCTTGAGCAGTACTTC. Translation: CASSSDGLAGGPLEQYF.

This sequence joins TRBV9 and TRBJ2-1; possible D gene TRBD1, 5 bases. V lost 0 bases to trimming and J lost 4 bases, with 11 bases between them. Looked up from germline, CDR1 is SGDLS and CDR2 is YYNGEE. This CDR3 comprises 15 residues. The CDR3 loop reads CASSVEGLKYNEQFF. The CDR3 DNA is TGTGCCAGCAGCGTAGAGGGGCTCAAATACAATGAGCAGTTCTTC.

This clone was counted once. This chain joins TRBV11-2 and TRBJ2-7, with D possibly matching TRBD1 (5 bases). The CDR3 totals 15 residues. CDR1 and CDR2 from the germline V gene are SGHAT and FQNNGV. Trimming pared 1 base from V and 0 bases from J, leaving 10 bases between. The CDR3 reads CASSLGLQGSYEQYF. CDR3 bases: TGTGCCAGCAGCTTAGGGTTGCAGGGCTCCTACGAGCAGTACTTC.

Notes on this clone: The same CDR3 can be traced to other DNA sequences in this sample. The chain's CDR3 is CASSQGGTPSYEQYF. The CDR3 DNA sequence: TGCGCCAGCAGCCAGGGGGGGACTCCCTCCTACGAGCAGTACTTC. The V and J genes are TRBV4-1 and TRBJ2-7, with 7 nucleotides matching TRBD2. Looked up from germline, CDR1 is MGHRA and CDR2 is YSYEKL. Germline trimming cut 3 bases from V and 0 bases from J; bases unmatched to any gene: 5. CDR3 size: 15 residues.